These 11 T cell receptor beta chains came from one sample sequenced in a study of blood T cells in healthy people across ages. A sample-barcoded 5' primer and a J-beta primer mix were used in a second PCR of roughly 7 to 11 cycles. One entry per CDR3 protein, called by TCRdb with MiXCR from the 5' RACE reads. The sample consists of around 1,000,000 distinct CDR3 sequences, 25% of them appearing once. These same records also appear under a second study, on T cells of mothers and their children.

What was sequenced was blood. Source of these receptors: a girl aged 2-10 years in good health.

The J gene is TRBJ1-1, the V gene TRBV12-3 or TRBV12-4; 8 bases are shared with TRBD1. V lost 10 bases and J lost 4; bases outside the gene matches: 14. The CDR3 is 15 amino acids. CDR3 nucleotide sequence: TGTGCCACCAAAACGGACAGGGAAGAAGGCACTGAAGCTTTCTTT. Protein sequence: CATKTDREEGTEAFF.

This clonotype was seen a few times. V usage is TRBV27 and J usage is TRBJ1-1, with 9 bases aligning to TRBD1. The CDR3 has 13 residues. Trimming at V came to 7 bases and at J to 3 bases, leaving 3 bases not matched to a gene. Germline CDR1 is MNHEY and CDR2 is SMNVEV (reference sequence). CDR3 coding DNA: TGTGCCAGCAAGCGGACAGGGGACACTGAAGCTTTCTTT. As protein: CASKRTGDTEAFF.

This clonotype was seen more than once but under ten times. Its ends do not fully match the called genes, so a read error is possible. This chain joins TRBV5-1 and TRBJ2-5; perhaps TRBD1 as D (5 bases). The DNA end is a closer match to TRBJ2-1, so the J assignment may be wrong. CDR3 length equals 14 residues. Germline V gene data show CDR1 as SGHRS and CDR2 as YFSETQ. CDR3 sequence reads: CASSLVDSYNKQFF. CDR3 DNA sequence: TGCGCCAGCAGCTTGGTTGACAGCTACAATAAGCAGTTCTTC.

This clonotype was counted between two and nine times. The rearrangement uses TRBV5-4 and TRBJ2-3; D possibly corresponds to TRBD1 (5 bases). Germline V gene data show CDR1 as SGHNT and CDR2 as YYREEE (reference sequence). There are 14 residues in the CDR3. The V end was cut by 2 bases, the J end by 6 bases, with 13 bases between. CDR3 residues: CASSFGADPDTQYF. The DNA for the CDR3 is TGTGCCAGCAGCTTTGGGGCGGATCCGGATACGCAGTATTTT.

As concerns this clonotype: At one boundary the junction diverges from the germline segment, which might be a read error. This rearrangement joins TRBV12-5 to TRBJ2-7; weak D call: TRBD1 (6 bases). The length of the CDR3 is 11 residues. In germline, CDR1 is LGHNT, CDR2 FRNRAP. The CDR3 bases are TGTGCTAGTGGCTCTTCAACAGGGTATATCTTC. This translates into CASGSSTGYIF. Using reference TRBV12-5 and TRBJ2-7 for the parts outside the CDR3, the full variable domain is DARVTQTPRHKVTEMGQEVTMRCQPILGHNTVFWYRQTMMQGLELLAYFRNRAPLDDSGMPKDRFSAEMPDATLATLKIQPSEPRDSAVYFCASGSSTGYIFGPGTRLTVT.

Here the CDR3 DNA reads TGTGCCAGTAGTATCAAGGCAGGGGGCACAGATACGCAGTATTTT. Amino acids: CASSIKAGGTDTQYF. V is TRBV19 and J is TRBJ2-3; D might be TRBD1 (6 bases). The CDR3 has 15 amino acids. Germline CDR1 LNHDA, CDR2 SQIVND (reference sequence). V gave up 3 bases and J gave up 1 base, with 11 bases separating them.

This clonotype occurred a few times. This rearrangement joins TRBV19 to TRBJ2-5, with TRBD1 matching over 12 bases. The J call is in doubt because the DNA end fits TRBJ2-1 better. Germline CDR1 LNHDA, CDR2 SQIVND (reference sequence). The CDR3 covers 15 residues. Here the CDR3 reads CASSSPGQGAYEQFF. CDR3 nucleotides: TGTGCCAGTAGCTCTCCGGGACAGGGGGCCTATGAGCAGTTCTTC.

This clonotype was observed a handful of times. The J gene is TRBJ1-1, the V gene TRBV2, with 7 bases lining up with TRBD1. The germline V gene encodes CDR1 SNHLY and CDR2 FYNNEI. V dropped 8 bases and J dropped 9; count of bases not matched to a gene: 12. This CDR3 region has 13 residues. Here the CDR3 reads CASLGQAQTQAFF. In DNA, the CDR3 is TGTGCCAGCTTAGGACAGGCGCAGACCCAAGCTTTCTTT.

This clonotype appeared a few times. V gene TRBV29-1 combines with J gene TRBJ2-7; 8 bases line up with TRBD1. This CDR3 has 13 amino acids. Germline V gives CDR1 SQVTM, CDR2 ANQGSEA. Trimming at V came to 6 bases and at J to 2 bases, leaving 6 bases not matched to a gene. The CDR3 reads CSVRQGSTYEQYF. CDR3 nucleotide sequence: TGCAGCGTACGACAGGGGTCCACCTACGAGCAGTACTTC.

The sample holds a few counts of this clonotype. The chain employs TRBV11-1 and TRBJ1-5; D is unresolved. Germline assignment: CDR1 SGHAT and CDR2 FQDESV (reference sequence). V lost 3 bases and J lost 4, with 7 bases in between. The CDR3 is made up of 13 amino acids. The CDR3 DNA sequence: TGTGCCAGCAGCTTGGAGGTGAATCAGCCCCAGCATTTT. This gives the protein CASSLEVNQPQHF.

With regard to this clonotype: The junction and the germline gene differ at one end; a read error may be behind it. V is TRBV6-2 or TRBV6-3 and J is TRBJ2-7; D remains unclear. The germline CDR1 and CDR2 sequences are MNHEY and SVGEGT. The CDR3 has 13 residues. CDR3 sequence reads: CASSRPLRLELVF. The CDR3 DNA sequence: TGTGCCAGCAGCCGCCCCCTCCGGTTGGAGTTAGTCTTC.